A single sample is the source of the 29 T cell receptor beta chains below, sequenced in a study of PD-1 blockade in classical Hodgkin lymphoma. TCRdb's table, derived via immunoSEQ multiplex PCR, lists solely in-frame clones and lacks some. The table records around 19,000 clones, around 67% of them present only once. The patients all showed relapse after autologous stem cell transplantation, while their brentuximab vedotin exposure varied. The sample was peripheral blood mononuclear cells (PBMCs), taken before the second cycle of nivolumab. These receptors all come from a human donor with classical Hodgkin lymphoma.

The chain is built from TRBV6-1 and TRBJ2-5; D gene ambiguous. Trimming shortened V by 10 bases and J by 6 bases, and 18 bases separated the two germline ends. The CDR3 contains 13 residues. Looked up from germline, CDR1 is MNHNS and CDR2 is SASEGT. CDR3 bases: TGTGCCACCGACGGATCCCCCTTGAAGACCCAGTACTTC. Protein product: CATDGSPLKTQYF.

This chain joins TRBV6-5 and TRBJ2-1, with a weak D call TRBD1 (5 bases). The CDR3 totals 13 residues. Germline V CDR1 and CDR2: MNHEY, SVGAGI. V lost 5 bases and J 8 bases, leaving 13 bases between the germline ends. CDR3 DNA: TGTGCCAGCAGTCCCCCCCAGGGCGATGAGCAGTTCTTC. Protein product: CASSPPQGDEQFF.

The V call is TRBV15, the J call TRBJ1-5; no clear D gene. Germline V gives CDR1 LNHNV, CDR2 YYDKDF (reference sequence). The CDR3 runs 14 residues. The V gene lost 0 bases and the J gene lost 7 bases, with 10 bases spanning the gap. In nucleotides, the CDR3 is TGTGCCACCAGCAGAGAATACACGGGCCAGCCCCAGCATTTT. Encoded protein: CATSREYTGQPQHF.

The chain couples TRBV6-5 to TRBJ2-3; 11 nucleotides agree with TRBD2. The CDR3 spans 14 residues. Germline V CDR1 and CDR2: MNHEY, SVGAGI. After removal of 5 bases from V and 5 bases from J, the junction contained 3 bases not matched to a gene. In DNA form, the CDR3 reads TGTGCCAGCAGTCTACTAGCGGGGGAAGATACGCAGTATTTT. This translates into CASSLLAGEDTQYF.

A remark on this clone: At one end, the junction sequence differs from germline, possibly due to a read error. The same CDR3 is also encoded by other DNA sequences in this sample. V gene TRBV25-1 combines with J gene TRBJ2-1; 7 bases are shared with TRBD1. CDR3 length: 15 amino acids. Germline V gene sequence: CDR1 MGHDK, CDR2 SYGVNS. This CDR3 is CASSGYDRVNNEQFF. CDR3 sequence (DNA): TGTGCCAGTAGTGGATATGACAGGGTCAACAATGAGCAGTTCTTC.

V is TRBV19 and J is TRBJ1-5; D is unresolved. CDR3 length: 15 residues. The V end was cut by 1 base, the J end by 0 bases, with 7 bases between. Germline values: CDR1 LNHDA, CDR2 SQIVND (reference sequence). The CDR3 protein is CASSIGPDSNQPQHF. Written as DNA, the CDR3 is TGTGCCAGTAGTATAGGCCCAGATAGCAATCAGCCCCAGCATTTT.

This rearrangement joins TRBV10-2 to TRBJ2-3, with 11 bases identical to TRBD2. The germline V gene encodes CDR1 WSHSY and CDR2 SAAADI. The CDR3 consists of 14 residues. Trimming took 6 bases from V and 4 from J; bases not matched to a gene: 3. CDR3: CASRIAGGPDTQYF. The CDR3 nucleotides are TGCGCCAGCAGGATAGCGGGAGGGCCAGATACGCAGTATTTT.

The DNA of the CDR3 is TGTGCCAGCCGCTACAGGGGTCAGCCCCAGCATTTT. It codes for CASRYRGQPQHF. This rearrangement joins TRBV21-1 to TRBJ1-5; whether TRBD1, the table's D call, matches the DNA was not checked. TRBV21-1 is reported as a pseudogene. The length of the CDR3 is 12 residues.

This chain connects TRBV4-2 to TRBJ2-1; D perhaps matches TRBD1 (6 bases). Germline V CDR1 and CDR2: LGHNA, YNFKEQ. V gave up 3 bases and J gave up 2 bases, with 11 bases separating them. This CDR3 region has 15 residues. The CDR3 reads CASSQNRATYNEQFF. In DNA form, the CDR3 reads TGTGCCAGCAGCCAGAACAGGGCCACCTACAATGAGCAGTTCTTC.

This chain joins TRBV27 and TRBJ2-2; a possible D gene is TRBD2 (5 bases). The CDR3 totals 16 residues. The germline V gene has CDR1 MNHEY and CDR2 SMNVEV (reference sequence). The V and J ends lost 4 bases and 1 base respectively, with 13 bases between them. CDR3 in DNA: TGTGCCAGCAGTTGGGAGAGTCTTAAGAACACCGGGGAGCTGTTTTTT. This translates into CASSWESLKNTGELFF.

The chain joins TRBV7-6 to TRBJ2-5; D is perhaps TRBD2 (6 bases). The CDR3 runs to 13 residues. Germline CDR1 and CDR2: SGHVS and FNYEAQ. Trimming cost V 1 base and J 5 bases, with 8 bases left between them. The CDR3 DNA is TGTGCCAGCAGCTTAGGCGGGGTTGAGACCCAGTACTTC. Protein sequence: CASSLGGVETQYF.

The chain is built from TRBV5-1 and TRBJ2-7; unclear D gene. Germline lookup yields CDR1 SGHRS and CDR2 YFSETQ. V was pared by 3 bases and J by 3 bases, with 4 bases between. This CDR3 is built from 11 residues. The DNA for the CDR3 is TGCGCCAGCAGCTCTGACTACGAGCAGTACTTC. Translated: CASSSDYEQYF.

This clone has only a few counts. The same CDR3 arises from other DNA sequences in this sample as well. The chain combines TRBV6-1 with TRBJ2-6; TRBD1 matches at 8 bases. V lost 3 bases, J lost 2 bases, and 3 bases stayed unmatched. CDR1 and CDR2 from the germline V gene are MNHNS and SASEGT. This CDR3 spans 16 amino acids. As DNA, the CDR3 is TGTGCCAGCAGTGACCAGGGGGCGGCTGGGGCCAACGTCCTGACTTTC. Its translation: CASSDQGAAGANVLTF.

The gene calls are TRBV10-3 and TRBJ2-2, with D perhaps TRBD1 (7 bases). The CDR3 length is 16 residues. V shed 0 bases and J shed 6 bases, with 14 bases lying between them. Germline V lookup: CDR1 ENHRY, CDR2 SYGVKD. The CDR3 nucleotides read TGTGCCATCAGTGAGTCGGGGCCAGGGGGGTCCGGGGAGCTGTTTTTT. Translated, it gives CAISESGPGGSGELFF.

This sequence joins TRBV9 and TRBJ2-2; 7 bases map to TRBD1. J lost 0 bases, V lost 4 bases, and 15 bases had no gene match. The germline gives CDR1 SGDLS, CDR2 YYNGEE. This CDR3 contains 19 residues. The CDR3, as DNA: TGTGCCAGCAGCCCAAGACCCGGGACAGTTTCTACGAACACCGGGGAGCTGTTTTTT. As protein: CASSPRPGTVSTNTGELFF.

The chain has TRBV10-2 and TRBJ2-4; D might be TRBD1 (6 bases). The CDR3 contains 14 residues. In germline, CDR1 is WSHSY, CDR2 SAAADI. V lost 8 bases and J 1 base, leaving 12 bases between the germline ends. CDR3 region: CASQGWGAKNIQYF. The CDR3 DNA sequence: TGCGCCAGCCAGGGGTGGGGGGCCAAAAACATTCAGTACTTC.

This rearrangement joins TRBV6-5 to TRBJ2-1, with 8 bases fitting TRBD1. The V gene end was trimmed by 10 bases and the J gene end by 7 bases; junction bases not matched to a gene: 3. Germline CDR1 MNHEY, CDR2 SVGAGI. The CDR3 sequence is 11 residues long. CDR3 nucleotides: TGTGCCACTACAGGGGGAAATGAGCAGTTCTTC. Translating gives CATTGGNEQFF.

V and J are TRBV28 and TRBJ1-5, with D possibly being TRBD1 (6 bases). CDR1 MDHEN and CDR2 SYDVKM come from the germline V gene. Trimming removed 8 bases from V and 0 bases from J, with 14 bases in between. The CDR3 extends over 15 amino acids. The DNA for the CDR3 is TGTGCCAGCCGAGGGACACCCTATAGCAATCAGCCCCAGCATTTT. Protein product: CASRGTPYSNQPQHF.

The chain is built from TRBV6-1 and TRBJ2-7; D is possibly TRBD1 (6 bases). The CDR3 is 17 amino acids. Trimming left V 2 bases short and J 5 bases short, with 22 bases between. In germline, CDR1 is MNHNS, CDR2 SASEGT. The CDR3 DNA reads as TGTGCCAGCAGTGAACTTATAACAGGGAAGATGTTTAACGAGCAGTACTTC. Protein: CASSELITGKMFNEQYF.

The CDR3: CASSDWRGRAGELFF. CDR3 bases: TGTGCCAGCAGTGACTGGAGGGGGAGGGCCGGGGAGCTGTTTTTT. The chain combines TRBV6-1 with TRBJ2-2, with D possibly being TRBD2 (7 bases). The CDR3 loop spans 15 amino acids. Germline assignment: CDR1 MNHNS and CDR2 SASEGT. V lost 3 bases and J lost 6, with 14 bases in between.

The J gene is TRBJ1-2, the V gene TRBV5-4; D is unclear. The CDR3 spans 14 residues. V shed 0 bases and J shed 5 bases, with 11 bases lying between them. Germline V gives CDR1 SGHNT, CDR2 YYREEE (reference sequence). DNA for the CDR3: TGTGCCAGCAGCTTGGGGGGTTTGGGTTATGGCTACACCTTC. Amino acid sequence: CASSLGGLGYGYTF.

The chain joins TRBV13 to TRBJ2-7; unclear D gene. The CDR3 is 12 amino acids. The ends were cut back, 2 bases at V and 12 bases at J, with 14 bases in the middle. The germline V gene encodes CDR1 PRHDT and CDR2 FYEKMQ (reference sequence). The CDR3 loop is CASSLSITDLYF. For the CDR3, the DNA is TGTGCCAGCAGCTTATCAATCACGGATCTGTACTTC.

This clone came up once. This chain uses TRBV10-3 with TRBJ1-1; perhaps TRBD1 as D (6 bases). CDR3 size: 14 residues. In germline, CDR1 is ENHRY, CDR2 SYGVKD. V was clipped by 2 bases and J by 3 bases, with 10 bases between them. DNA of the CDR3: TGTGCCATCAGTGAGCCCGCAGGGGACACTGAAGCTTTCTTT. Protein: CAISEPAGDTEAFF.

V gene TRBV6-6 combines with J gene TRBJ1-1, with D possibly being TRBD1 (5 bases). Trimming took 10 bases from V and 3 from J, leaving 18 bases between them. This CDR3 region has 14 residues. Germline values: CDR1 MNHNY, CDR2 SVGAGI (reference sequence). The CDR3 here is CATQVGGAYTEAFF. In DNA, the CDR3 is TGTGCCACCCAGGTCGGGGGAGCCTACACTGAAGCTTTCTTT.

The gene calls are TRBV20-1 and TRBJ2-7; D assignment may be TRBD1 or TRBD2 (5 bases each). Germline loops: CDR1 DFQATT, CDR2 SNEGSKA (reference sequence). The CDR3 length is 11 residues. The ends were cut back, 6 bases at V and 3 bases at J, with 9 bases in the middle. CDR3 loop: CSADGGYEQYF. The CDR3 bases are TGCAGTGCCGATGGGGGCTACGAGCAGTACTTC.

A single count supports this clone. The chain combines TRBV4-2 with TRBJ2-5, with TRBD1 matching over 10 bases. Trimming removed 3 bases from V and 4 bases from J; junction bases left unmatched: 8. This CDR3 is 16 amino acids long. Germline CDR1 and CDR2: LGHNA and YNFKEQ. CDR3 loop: CASSHTGTGVLETQYF. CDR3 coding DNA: TGTGCCAGCAGCCATACCGGGACAGGGGTTTTAGAGACCCAGTACTTC.

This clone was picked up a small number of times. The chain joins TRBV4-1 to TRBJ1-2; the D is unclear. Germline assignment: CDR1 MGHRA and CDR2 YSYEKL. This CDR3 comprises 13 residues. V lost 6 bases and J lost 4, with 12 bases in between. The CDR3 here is CASRGGLSYGYTF. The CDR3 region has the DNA TGCGCCAGCAGAGGTGGCCTGTCCTATGGCTACACCTTC.

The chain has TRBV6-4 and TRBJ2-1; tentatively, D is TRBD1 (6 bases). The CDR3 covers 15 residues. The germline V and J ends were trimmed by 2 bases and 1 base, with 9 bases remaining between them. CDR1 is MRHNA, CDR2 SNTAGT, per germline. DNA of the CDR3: TGTGCCAGCAGTGACCTTACAGGGTCCTACAATGAGCAGTTCTTC. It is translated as CASSDLTGSYNEQFF.

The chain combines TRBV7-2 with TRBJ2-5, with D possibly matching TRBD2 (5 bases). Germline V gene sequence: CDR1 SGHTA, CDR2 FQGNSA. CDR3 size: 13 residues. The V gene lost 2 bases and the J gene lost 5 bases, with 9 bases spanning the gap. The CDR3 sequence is CASSLRRGETQYF. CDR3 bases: TGTGCCAGCAGCTTACGACGCGGGGAGACCCAGTACTTC. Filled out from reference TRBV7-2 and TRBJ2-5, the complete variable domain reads GAGVSQSPSNKVTEKGKDVELRCDPISGHTALYWYRQSLGQGLEFLIYFQGNSAPDKSGLPSDRFSAERTGGSVSTLTIQRTQQEDSAVYLCASSLRRGETQYFGPGTRLLVL.